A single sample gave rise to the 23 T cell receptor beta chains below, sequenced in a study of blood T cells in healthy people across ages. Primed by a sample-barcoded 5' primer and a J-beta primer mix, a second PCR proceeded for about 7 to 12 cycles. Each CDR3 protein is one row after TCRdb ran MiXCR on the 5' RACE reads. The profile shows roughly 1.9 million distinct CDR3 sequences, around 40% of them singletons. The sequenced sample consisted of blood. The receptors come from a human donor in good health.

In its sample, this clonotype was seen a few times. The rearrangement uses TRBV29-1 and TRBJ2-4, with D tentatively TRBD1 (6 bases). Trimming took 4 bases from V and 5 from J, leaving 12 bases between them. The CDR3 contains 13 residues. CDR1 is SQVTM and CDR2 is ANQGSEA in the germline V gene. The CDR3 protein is CSVGNRDENIQYF. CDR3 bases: TGCAGCGTTGGGAACAGGGATGAAAACATTCAGTACTTC.

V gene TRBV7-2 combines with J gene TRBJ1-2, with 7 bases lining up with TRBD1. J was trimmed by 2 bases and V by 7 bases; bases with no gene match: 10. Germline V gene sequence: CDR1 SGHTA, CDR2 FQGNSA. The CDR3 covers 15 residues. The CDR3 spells CASNHQGVSNYGYTF. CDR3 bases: TGTGCCAGCAACCACCAGGGGGTTTCCAACTATGGCTACACCTTC.

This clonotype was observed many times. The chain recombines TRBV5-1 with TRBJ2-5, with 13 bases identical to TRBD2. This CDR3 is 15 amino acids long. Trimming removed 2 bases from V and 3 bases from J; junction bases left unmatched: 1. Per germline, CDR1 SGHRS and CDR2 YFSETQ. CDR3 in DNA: TGCGCCAGCAGCTTTGGACTAGCGGGAGAAGAGACCCAGTACTTC. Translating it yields CASSFGLAGEETQYF.

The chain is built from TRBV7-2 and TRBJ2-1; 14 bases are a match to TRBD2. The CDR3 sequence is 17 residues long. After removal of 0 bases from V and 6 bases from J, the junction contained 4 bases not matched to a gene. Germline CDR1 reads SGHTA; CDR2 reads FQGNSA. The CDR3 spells CASSLARLAGGRNEQFF. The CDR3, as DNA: TGTGCCAGCAGCTTAGCACGACTAGCGGGGGGGCGCAATGAGCAGTTCTTC.

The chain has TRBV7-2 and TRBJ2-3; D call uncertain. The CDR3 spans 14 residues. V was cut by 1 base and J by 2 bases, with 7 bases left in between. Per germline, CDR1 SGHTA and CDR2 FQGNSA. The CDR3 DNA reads TGTGCCAGCAGCTTAGGATTCACCACAGATACGCAGTATTTT. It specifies CASSLGFTTDTQYF. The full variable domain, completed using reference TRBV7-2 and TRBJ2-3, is GAGVSQSPSNKVTEKGKDVELRCDPISGHTALYWYRQSLGQGLEFLIYFQGNSAPDKSGLPSDRFSAERTGGSVSTLTIQRTQQEDSAVYLCASSLGFTTDTQYFGPGTRLTVL.

The CDR3 DNA reads as TGTGCCAGCAGTTTGTGGGATAATGGATATGGCTACACCTTC. Translation: CASSLWDNGYGYTF. The rearrangement links TRBV12-3 or TRBV12-4 to TRBJ1-2; D gene uncertain. CDR3 length: 14 residues. The V end was cut by 3 bases, the J end by 5 bases, with 13 bases between.

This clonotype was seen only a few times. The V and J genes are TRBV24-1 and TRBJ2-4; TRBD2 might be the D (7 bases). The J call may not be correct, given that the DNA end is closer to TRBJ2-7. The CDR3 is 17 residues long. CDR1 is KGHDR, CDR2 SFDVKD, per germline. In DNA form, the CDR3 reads TGTGCCACCAGTGGGGGGGGCGGGATCGGCGGTGGTTACGAGCAGTACTTC. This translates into CATSGGGGIGGGYEQYF.

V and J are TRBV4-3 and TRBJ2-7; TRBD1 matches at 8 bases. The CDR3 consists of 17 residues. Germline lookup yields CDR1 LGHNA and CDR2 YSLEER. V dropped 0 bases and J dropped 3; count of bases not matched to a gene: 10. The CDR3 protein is CASSQEGPGTGSYEQYF. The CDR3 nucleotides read TGCGCCAGCAGCCAAGAGGGGCCGGGGACAGGAAGCTACGAGCAGTACTTC.

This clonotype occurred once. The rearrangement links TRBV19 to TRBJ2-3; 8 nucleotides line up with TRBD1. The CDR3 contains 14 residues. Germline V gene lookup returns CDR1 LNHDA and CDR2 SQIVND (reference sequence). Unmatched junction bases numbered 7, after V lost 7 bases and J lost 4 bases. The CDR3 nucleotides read TGTGCCAGTACCCGGGACAGGCTGTCAGATACGCAGTATTTT. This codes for CASTRDRLSDTQYF. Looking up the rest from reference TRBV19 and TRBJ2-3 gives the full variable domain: DGGITQSPKYLFRKEGQNVTLSCEQNLNHDAMYWYRQDPGQGLRLIYYSQIVNDFQKGDIAEGYSVSREKKESFPLTVTSAQKNPTAFYLCASTRDRLSDTQYFGPGTRLTVL.

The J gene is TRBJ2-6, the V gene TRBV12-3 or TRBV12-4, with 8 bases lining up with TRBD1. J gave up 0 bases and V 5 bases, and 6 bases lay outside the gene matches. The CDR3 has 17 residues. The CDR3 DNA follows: TGTGCCAGCAGTCATGGGGACAGGAGCTCTGGGGCCAACGTCCTGACTTTC. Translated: CASSHGDRSSGANVLTF.

The CDR3 here is CATSDWDRGQETQYF. The CDR3 DNA reads as TGTGCCACCAGTGATTGGGACAGGGGCCAAGAGACCCAGTACTTC. The V gene is TRBV24-1, the J gene TRBJ2-5, with TRBD1 matching over 10 bases. This CDR3 is built from 15 residues. Germline CDR1 reads KGHDR; CDR2 reads SFDVKD. The trim removed 2 bases at V and 1 base at J, leaving 0 bases unmatched.

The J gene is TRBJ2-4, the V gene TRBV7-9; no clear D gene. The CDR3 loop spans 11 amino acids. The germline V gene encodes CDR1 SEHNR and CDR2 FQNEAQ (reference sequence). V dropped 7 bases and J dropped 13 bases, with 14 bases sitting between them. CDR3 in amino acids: CASKSSLGQYF. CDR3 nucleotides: TGTGCCAGCAAAAGTTCCTTGGGGCAGTACTTC.

The chain's CDR3 is CASSLDRTQETQYF. CDR3 in DNA: TGTGCCAGCAGCTTAGATCGTACCCAAGAGACCCAGTACTTC. The chain recombines TRBV7-2 with TRBJ2-5; D unresolved. The CDR3 extends over 14 amino acids. Trimming took 1 base from V and 1 from J, leaving 7 bases between them. Germline CDR1 SGHTA, CDR2 FQGNSA.

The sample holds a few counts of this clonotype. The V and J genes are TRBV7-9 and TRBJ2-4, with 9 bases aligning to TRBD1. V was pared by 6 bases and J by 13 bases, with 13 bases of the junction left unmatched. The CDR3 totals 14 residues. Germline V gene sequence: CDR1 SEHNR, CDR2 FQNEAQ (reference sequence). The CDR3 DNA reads TGTGCCAGCAGTCCGGGACAGGGCTTCTACGTGCAGTACTTC. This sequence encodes CASSPGQGFYVQYF.

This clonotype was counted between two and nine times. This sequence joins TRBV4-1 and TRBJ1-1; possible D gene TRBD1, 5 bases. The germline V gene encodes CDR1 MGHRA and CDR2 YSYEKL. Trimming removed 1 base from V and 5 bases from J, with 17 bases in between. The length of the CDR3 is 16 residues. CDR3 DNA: TGCGCCAGCAGCCAAGTTCTTGGACACCTAGGAACTGAAGCTTTCTTT. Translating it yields CASSQVLGHLGTEAFF.

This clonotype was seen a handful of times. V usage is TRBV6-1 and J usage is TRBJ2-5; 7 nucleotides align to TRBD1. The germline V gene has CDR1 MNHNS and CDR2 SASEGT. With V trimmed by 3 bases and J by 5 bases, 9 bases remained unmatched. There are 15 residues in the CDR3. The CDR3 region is CASSDRDRVGETQYF. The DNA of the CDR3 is TGTGCCAGCAGTGATCGCGACAGGGTCGGGGAGACCCAGTACTTC.

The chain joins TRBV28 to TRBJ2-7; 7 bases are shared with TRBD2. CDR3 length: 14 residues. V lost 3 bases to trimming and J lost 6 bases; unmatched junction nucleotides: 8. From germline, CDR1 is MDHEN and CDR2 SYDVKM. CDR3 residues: CASSLSGGSAEQYF. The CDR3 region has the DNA TGTGCCAGCAGTTTGTCGGGGGGATCGGCCGAGCAGTACTTC.

In DNA form, the CDR3 reads TGTGCCAGCAACCTAAATTACAATGAGCAGTTCTTC. Protein product: CASNLNYNEQFF. The chain joins TRBV7-2 to TRBJ2-1; D call uncertain. This CDR3 region has 12 residues. CDR1 and CDR2 (germline): SGHTA, FQGNSA. The V gene lost 7 bases and the J gene lost 4 bases, with 8 bases spanning the gap.

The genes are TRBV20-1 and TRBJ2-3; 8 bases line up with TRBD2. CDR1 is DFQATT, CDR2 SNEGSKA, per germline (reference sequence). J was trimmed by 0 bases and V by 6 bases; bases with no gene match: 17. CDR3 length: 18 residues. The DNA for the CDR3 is TGCAGTGCCCTTCGGGGGGCCGGGGGGGTTACTAGCACAGATACGCAGTATTTT. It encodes CSALRGAGGVTSTDTQYF.

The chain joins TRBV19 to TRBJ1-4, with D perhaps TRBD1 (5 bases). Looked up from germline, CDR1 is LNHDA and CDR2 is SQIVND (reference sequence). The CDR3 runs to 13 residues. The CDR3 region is CDSEGVSGEKLFF. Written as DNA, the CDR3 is TGTGACAGCGAAGGGGTGTCTGGGGAAAAACTGTTTTTT.

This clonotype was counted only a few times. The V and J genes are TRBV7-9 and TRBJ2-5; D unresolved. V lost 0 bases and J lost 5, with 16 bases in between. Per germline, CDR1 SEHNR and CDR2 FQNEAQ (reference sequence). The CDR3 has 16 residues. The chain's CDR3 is CASSLALYQTVETQYF. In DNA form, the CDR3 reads TGTGCCAGCAGCTTAGCGCTTTACCAGACGGTGGAGACCCAGTACTTC.

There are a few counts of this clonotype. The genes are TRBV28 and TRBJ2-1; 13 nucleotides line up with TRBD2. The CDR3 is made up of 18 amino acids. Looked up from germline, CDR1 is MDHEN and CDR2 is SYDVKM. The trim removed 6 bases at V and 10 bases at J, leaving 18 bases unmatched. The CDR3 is CASSRQTYGLAGVGEQFF. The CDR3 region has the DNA TGTGCCAGCAGCCGTCAAACCTACGGACTAGCGGGGGTAGGGGAGCAGTTCTTC.

CDR3 in DNA: TGTGCCAGCAGCCAAGATTTGCACGGAGATACGCAGTATTTT. This gives the protein CASSQDLHGDTQYF. The rearrangement links TRBV4-2 to TRBJ2-3; D is uncertain. The V gene lost 0 bases and the J gene lost 5 bases, with 9 bases spanning the gap. Germline V gives CDR1 LGHNA, CDR2 YNFKEQ. The CDR3 loop spans 14 amino acids.